These 31 T cell receptor beta chains originate from one sample sequenced in a study of beta chain features in type 1 diabetes. Study-wide results and caveats: Significant though moderate, a shortening of TCRB CDR3s appeared in all four CD4+ subsets of Type 1 diabetes patients.

The isolated RNA, all of it, was reverse transcribed, so expressed TCRB transcripts were what got sequenced. Sequencing used immunoSEQ multiplex PCR; TCRdb keeps in-frame clones, though not all of them. The repertoire includes roughly 340,000 clones, roughly 13% of them detected once, and roughly 0.015% sits in the top ten. No antigen has been assigned to these receptors. The specimen was naive CD4+ T cells from blood. The receptors come from a woman younger than 35 with type 1 diabetes.

In its sample, this clone was seen a few times. J is TRBJ1-1 and V is TRBV5-1, with D unclear. The germline V gene has CDR1 SGHRS and CDR2 YFSETQ. Deletions cut 4 bases from V and 0 bases from J, with 7 bases between. The CDR3 has 13 residues. DNA of the CDR3: TGCGCCAGCAGCGCAGGCTTGAACACTGAAGCTTTCTTT. This sequence encodes CASSAGLNTEAFF.

The chain has TRBV6-5 and TRBJ2-3; D is possibly TRBD1 (6 bases). V was clipped by 2 bases and J by 2 bases, with 8 bases between them. CDR1 and CDR2 (germline): MNHEY, SVGAGI. The CDR3 totals 14 residues. The CDR3 sequence is CASSYTGPTDTQYF. The CDR3 DNA sequence: TGTGCCAGCAGTTACACAGGGCCCACAGATACGCAGTATTTT.

This clone appeared a few times. The J gene is TRBJ2-1, the V gene TRBV18, with D tentatively TRBD1 (6 bases). This CDR3 is built from 15 residues. Germline V gene lookup returns CDR1 KGHSH and CDR2 LQKENI. The germline V and J ends were trimmed by 6 bases and 3 bases, with 15 bases remaining between them. CDR3 sequence reads: CASSAPGVNYNEQFF. CDR3 in DNA: TGTGCCAGCTCCGCCCCAGGGGTTAACTACAATGAGCAGTTCTTC.

A few counts support this clone. This sequence joins TRBV7-6 and TRBJ2-5; tentative D call: TRBD2 (7 bases). In germline, CDR1 is SGHVS, CDR2 FNYEAQ. V lost 5 bases, J lost 6 bases, and 19 bases lay in between. This CDR3 region has 15 residues. In DNA, the CDR3 is TGTGCCAGCAGCCTGGGGGCTAGCGGATCGAAGACCCAGTACTTC. Translating it yields CASSLGASGSKTQYF.

The V call is TRBV11-2, the J call TRBJ2-1; D unclear. The germline CDR1 and CDR2 sequences are SGHAT and FQNNGV. The V and J ends lost 6 bases and 2 bases respectively, with 5 bases between them. This CDR3 region has 12 residues. The CDR3 DNA reads as TGTGCCAGCAGTCGGGCCTACAATGAGCAGTTCTTC. It yields the protein CASSRAYNEQFF.

This clone occurred a few times. The chain uses TRBV27 and TRBJ1-1; perhaps TRBD1 as D (6 bases). Germline CDR1 reads MNHEY; CDR2 reads SMNVEV (reference sequence). The V end lost 6 bases, the J end lost 3 bases, and 14 bases lay between the germline ends. The CDR3 spans 14 residues. The CDR3 DNA sequence: TGTGCCAGCAGGCAAACAGGGAAATACACTGAAGCTTTCTTT. Translated, it gives CASRQTGKYTEAFF.

This clone was seen more than once but under ten times. The V and J genes are TRBV20-1 and TRBJ2-1; D uncertain. The germline V and J ends were trimmed by 3 bases and 8 bases, with 8 bases remaining between them. There are 11 residues in the CDR3. Germline loops: CDR1 DFQATT, CDR2 SNEGSKA (reference sequence). The CDR3: CSASSIYEQFF. The DNA of the CDR3 is TGCAGTGCTAGTAGTATTTATGAGCAGTTCTTC.

This clone turned up a few times. This chain joins TRBV27 and TRBJ2-3, with D perhaps matching TRBD1 (5 bases). Germline CDR1 is MNHEY and CDR2 is SMNVEV (reference sequence). The CDR3 runs to 16 residues. V was clipped by 5 bases and J by 1 base, with 16 bases between them. In nucleotides, the CDR3 is TGTGCCAGCAGTCCACGGACAAAAACCCGCACAGATACGCAGTATTTT. This translates into CASSPRTKTRTDTQYF.

The V call is TRBV11-3, the J call TRBJ2-1; TRBD1 matches 7 bases. J was trimmed by 6 bases and V by 5 bases; bases with no gene match: 16. The CDR3 is made up of 17 amino acids. Germline V CDR1 and CDR2: SGHNT, YENEEA. Here the CDR3 DNA reads TGTGCCAGCAGCCCCCGCCGGGATAGGGGGCGCCCCAATGAGCAGTTCTTC. The encoded protein is CASSPRRDRGRPNEQFF.

The V and J genes are TRBV18 and TRBJ1-2, with D unclear. The length of the CDR3 is 13 residues. Trimming took off 4 bases at V and 3 bases at J, with 9 bases between the two ends. Germline CDR1 is KGHSH and CDR2 is LQKENI. CDR3 in DNA: TGTGCCAGCTCACGGGCTGTGGACTATGGCTACACCTTC. Translating gives CASSRAVDYGYTF.

V gene TRBV7-8 combines with J gene TRBJ2-2, with D maybe TRBD2 (6 bases). Germline CDR1 and CDR2: SGHVS and FQNEAQ. The CDR3 runs to 17 residues. Trimming took off 8 bases at V and 3 bases at J, with 22 bases between the two ends. DNA of the CDR3: TGTGCCAGCGGGGGTACGGGCGATGCGGGATACACCGGGGAGCTGTTTTTT. Protein: CASGGTGDAGYTGELFF. The variable domain in full, completed from reference TRBV7-8 and TRBJ2-2, reads GAGVSQSPRYKVAKRGQDVALRCDPISGHVSLFWYQQALGQGPEFLTYFQNEAQLDKSGLPSDRFFAERPEGSVSTLKIQRTQQEDSAVYLCASGGTGDAGYTGELFFGEGSRLTVL.

The CDR3 DNA reads TGTGCCAGCAGCTTGTCGAAGATCCTACAAGAGACCCAGTACTTC. Its protein is CASSLSKILQETQYF. The J gene is TRBJ2-5, the V gene TRBV5-6; D remains ambiguous. V gave up 1 base and J gave up 2 bases, with 12 bases separating them. This CDR3 spans 15 amino acids. The germline V gene encodes CDR1 SGHDT and CDR2 YYEEEE. Looking up the rest from reference TRBV5-6 and TRBJ2-5 gives the full variable domain: DAGVTQSPTHLIKTRGQQVTLRCSPKSGHDTVSWYQQALGQGPQFIFQYYEEEERQRGNFPDRFSGHQFPNYSSELNVNALLLGDSALYLCASSLSKILQETQYFGPGTRLLVL.

This clone has just a few counts. The rearrangement links TRBV19 to TRBJ2-4; no clear D gene. V was trimmed by 4 bases and J by 0 bases, leaving 7 bases between them. The germline V gene has CDR1 LNHDA and CDR2 SQIVND (reference sequence). The CDR3 length is 14 residues. CDR3 in DNA: TGTGCCAGTAGTAGGCTCTTAGCCAAAAACATTCAGTACTTC. It encodes CASSRLLAKNIQYF. The variable domain in full, with the rest retrieved from reference TRBV19 and TRBJ2-4, is DGGITQSPKYLFRKEGQNVTLSCEQNLNHDAMYWYRQDPGQGLRLIYYSQIVNDFQKGDIAEGYSVSREKKESFPLTVTSAQKNPTAFYLCASSRLLAKNIQYFGAGTRLSVL.

The V and J genes are TRBV4-2 and TRBJ2-7; TRBD2 aligns across 10 bases. Germline trimming cut 4 bases from V and 7 bases from J; bases unmatched to any gene: 10. The germline V gene has CDR1 LGHNA and CDR2 YNFKEQ. The CDR3 is made up of 15 amino acids. CDR3 protein: CASSRIAGGGGEQYF. The CDR3 region has the DNA TGTGCCAGCAGCCGAATAGCGGGAGGCGGGGGGGAGCAGTACTTC.

J is TRBJ2-3 and V is TRBV5-1, with unresolved D. Germline CDR1 is SGHRS and CDR2 is YFSETQ. Trimming stripped 4 bases from V and 6 bases from J, with 15 bases between. The CDR3 contains 14 residues. CDR3 loop: CASSLELPPDTQYF. Written as DNA, the CDR3 is TGCGCCAGCAGCCTTGAGCTGCCCCCGGATACGCAGTATTTT.

The rearrangement uses TRBV2 and TRBJ2-6; D uncertain. The CDR3 runs 15 residues. V was clipped by 3 bases and J by 0 bases, with 6 bases between them. Germline values: CDR1 SNHLY, CDR2 FYNNEI. CDR3: CASSEAVSGANVLTF. The CDR3 nucleotides are TGTGCCAGCAGTGAGGCAGTCTCTGGGGCCAACGTCCTGACTTTC.

The chain recombines TRBV29-1 with TRBJ1-3; D is unclear. V lost 6 bases and J 4 bases, leaving 10 bases between the germline ends. Per germline, CDR1 SQVTM and CDR2 ANQGSEA. This CDR3 has 12 residues. The CDR3 nucleotides read TGCAGCGTCATGCTGAGCGGAAACACCATATATTTT. Translated: CSVMLSGNTIYF.

The chain links TRBV7-2 to TRBJ1-2, with 7 nucleotides matching TRBD1. Losses at the gene ends were 5 bases for V and 0 bases for J; bases not matched to a gene: 6. The CDR3 spans 15 residues. From germline, CDR1 is SGHTA and CDR2 FQGNSA. The CDR3 protein is CASSPSGTANYGYTF. The CDR3 region has the DNA TGTGCCAGCAGCCCATCCGGGACAGCTAACTATGGCTACACCTTC. The variable domain in full, completed from reference TRBV7-2 and TRBJ1-2, reads GAGVSQSPSNKVTEKGKDVELRCDPISGHTALYWYRQSLGQGLEFLIYFQGNSAPDKSGLPSDRFSAERTGGSVSTLTIQRTQQEDSAVYLCASSPSGTANYGYTFGSGTRLTVV.

This clone was observed a single time. V gene TRBV4-1 combines with J gene TRBJ2-3, with a possible D match to TRBD2 (5 bases). The CDR3 has 16 amino acids. Germline loops: CDR1 MGHRA, CDR2 YSYEKL. The V end was cut by 0 bases, the J end by 4 bases, with 14 bases between. The chain's CDR3 is CASSQDLTEGSDTQYF. CDR3 bases: TGCGCCAGCAGCCAAGATCTAACAGAGGGATCAGATACGCAGTATTTT.

The CDR3 DNA sequence: TGTGCCAGCAGCCCACCTAACTCCTACGAGCAGTACTTC. Translated: CASSPPNSYEQYF. This chain connects TRBV2 to TRBJ2-7; D remains unclear. Germline V lookup: CDR1 SNHLY, CDR2 FYNNEI. The CDR3 is 13 amino acids. The V end lost 6 bases, the J end lost 0 bases, and 9 bases lay between the germline ends.

The chain combines TRBV20-1 with TRBJ2-7, with 7 bases lining up with TRBD1. This CDR3 comprises 11 residues. The trim removed 3 bases at V and 7 bases at J, leaving 3 bases unmatched. Germline CDR1 and CDR2: DFQATT and SNEGSKA (reference sequence). The CDR3 DNA reads TGCAGTGCTAGGCAACAGGGGGAGCAGTACTTC. This sequence encodes CSARQQGEQYF.

This rearrangement joins TRBV28 to TRBJ2-7; TRBD2 agrees at 8 bases. CDR1 is MDHEN, CDR2 SYDVKM, per germline. V was pared by 7 bases and J by 6 bases, with 14 bases of the junction left unmatched. CDR3 size: 15 residues. CDR3 sequence: CASTTSAGREGEQYF. The CDR3 bases are TGTGCCAGCACCACTAGCGCCGGGAGGGAGGGCGAGCAGTACTTC.

The rearrangement joins TRBV2 to TRBJ1-1; TRBD1 is a possible D gene (6 bases). Germline-derived CDR1 and CDR2 are SNHLY and FYNNEI. The CDR3 has 13 residues. V lost 5 bases and J lost 5, with 12 bases in between. In DNA form, the CDR3 reads TGTGCCAGCAGTCTAGAGGGGGGGACTGAAGCTTTCTTT. Protein sequence: CASSLEGGTEAFF.

V usage is TRBV18 and J usage is TRBJ2-4, with TRBD2 identical over 10 bases. V was clipped by 0 bases and J by 8 bases; unmatched bases: 1. There are 14 residues in the CDR3. The germline CDR1 and CDR2 sequences are KGHSH and LQKENI. CDR3 sequence reads: CASSPPSGRDIQYF. The CDR3 coding sequence is TGTGCCAGCTCACCACCGAGCGGGAGGGACATTCAGTACTTC.

CDR3 in amino acids: CASSGRLAEGSSSTDTQYF. The CDR3 DNA follows: TGTGCCAGCAGCGGACGACTAGCGGAGGGATCTAGCAGCACAGATACGCAGTATTTT. The chain is built from TRBV7-2 and TRBJ2-3; 9 nucleotides match TRBD2. V dropped 5 bases and J dropped 0; count of bases not matched to a gene: 15. CDR1 is SGHTA and CDR2 is FQGNSA in the germline V gene. The CDR3 is 19 residues long.

This clone was seen more than once but under ten times. This chain links TRBV19 with TRBJ2-7; 12 positions match TRBD1. V lost 7 bases and J lost 6; bases outside the gene matches: 10. CDR1 is LNHDA, CDR2 SQIVND, per germline (reference sequence). CDR3 size: 15 residues. The CDR3: CASTKTGQGAGEQYF. CDR3 coding DNA: TGTGCCAGTACCAAAACGGGACAGGGGGCTGGCGAGCAGTACTTC.

V usage is TRBV6-1 and J usage is TRBJ2-7; D possibly corresponds to TRBD1 (6 bases). Germline CDR1 is MNHNS and CDR2 is SASEGT. There are 13 residues in the CDR3. Trimming removed 5 bases at V and 1 base at J, with 9 bases between. For the CDR3, the DNA is TGTGCCAGCAGTTCAGGACAGTCCTACGAGCAGTACGTC. Translation: CASSSGQSYEQYV.

This clone was counted a few times. The same CDR3 also results from other DNA sequences found in this sample. The CDR3 reads CASSLAGSGANVLTF. The CDR3 DNA follows: TGTGCCAGCAGTTTAGCAGGGTCTGGGGCCAACGTCCTGACTTTC. The rearrangement joins TRBV28 to TRBJ2-6; perhaps TRBD1 as D (5 bases). Trimming took off 2 bases at V and 1 base at J, with 6 bases between the two ends. CDR3 size: 15 residues. Germline-derived CDR1 and CDR2 are MDHEN and SYDVKM.

This clone turned up a few times. In nucleotides, the CDR3 is TGCAGTGCTAGCGATGAGCAGTTCTTC. Translated, it gives CSASDEQFF. This chain connects TRBV20-1 to TRBJ2-1; D is ambiguous. V lost 3 bases, J lost 8 bases, and 2 bases lay in between. Germline CDR1 and CDR2: DFQATT and SNEGSKA (reference sequence). CDR3 length: 9 amino acids.

This clone showed up just a few times. J is TRBJ1-2 and V is TRBV9, with D unresolved. V shed 1 base and J shed 6 bases, with 10 bases lying between them. The CDR3 totals 13 residues. Germline CDR1 and CDR2: SGDLS and YYNGEE. The CDR3 DNA follows: TGTGCCAGCAGCGTAAGAGAGGATGATGGCTACACCTTC. It encodes CASSVREDDGYTF.

This clone occurred once. The rearrangement joins TRBV11-3 to TRBJ2-5; D ambiguous. Germline loops: CDR1 SGHNT, CDR2 YENEEA. V dropped 5 bases and J dropped 9 bases, with 16 bases sitting between them. The CDR3 loop spans 13 amino acids. CDR3: CASSPEYGSAQYF. The CDR3 DNA reads as TGTGCCAGCAGCCCGGAGTATGGATCGGCCCAGTACTTC.